This is a list of T cell receptor beta chains from one sample in a study of cytomegalovirus exposure and HLA in healthy donors. This table comes from immunoSEQ multiplex PCR, and its TCRdb copy is limited to in-frame clones, with some not included. The repertoire has 150,000 to 200,000 clones, roughly 80% of them found once; the top ten carry about 1.6%. Material for sequencing was PBMCs. The receptors shown here come from a woman aged 45-65 years in good health and CMV-seronegative. Each CDR3 is given with its conserved first and last residue. D genes are given only for firm matches.

d_gene,v_gene,j_gene,CDR3aa
TRBD1,TRBV7-2,TRBJ1-3,CASSRQGRSGNTIYF
-,TRBV19,TRBJ1-5,CASSIPGNQPQHF
TRBD2,TRBV28,TRBJ2-5,CASSVMGLGLVGETQYF
TRBD1,TRBV11-2,TRBJ2-7,CASSPGQGYEQYF
-,TRBV9,TRBJ2-5,CASSEEDNKETQYF
-,TRBV6-1,TRBJ1-4,CASSAYAQGTNEKLFF
-,TRBV10-3,TRBJ2-7,CATHPTGLESEQYF
TRBD2,TRBV6-5,TRBJ2-1,CASSPSGGSYNEQFF
TRBD2,TRBV6-5,TRBJ2-2,CASSPRGGPGGELFF
-,TRBV18,TRBJ1-1,CASSPPSRQPENTEAFF
-,TRBV5-1,TRBJ2-1,CASSLGQSHEQFF
TRBD1,TRBV7-3,TRBJ2-2,CASRRGQGTGELFF
-,TRBV14,TRBJ1-3,CASSSQSILAGNTIYF